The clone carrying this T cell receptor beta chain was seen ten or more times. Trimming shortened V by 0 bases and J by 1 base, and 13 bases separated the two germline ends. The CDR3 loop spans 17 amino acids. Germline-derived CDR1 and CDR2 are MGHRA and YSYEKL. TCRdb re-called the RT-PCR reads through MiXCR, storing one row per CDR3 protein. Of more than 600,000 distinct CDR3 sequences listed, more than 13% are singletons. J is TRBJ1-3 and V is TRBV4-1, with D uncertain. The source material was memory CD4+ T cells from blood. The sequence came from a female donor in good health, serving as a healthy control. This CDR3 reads CASSQDSADSSGNTIYF. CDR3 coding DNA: TGCGCCAGCAGCCAAGATTCGGCGGACTCGTCTGGAAACACCATATATTTT.